This paragraph reports one T cell receptor (beta chain). The target antigen is unknown. A junction boundary mismatches the germline segment, possibly from a read error. This sample was included in a study of cytomegalovirus exposure and HLA in healthy donors. Study background: Prior work identified around 120 million unique TCR beta sequences in some 180 million T cells. General study points: Apparent HLA restriction characterized most CMV-associated TCR beta chains in a later analysis. Later analysis placed DRB1 highest and HLA-C lowest in TCR association rates, which differed by HLA locus.

Primers: 60 Vbeta forward and 13 Jbeta reverse. The method was immunoSEQ multiplex PCR; TCRdb's version includes in-frame clones alone and lacks a portion of them. The ten most abundant clones cover roughly 2.4% of a sample with 55,000 to 85,000 clones. The V gene's germline CDR1 is SNHLY and CDR2 FYNNEI. This CDR3 is 13 amino acids long. The sequencing sample was made of PBMCs. The chain employs TRBV2 and TRBJ1-1; D possibly corresponds to TRBD1 (5 bases). This clonotype originated in a female donor in good health and CMV-seropositive. CDR3 coding DNA: TGTGCCAGCACAGCGGAGGGGAGAACTGAAGATTTCTTT. This translates into CASTAEGRTEDFF.